Each of the 25 T cell receptor beta chains below was sequenced from the same sample in a study of post-analysis software for immune sequencing data (dated by TCRdb to about 2015). The method was PCR. Reads for this sample came from an Illumina HiSeq 2500. To reduce PCR and sequencing biases, unique molecular identifiers were built into the TCR beta cDNA libraries. TCRdb trimmed public reads at Q25 via fastp, called clones via MiXCR and kept in-frame beta chains. Each entry is one CDR3 protein sequence, shown with its most common DNA and genes. For this sample there are a few hundred thousand distinct CDR3 sequences; under 40% appear just once. The ten largest account for 4.5% to 7.5% of the sample. The antigens of these receptors remain unknown. General conclusions and limits of the study: Roughly 5 TRBV segments, including TRBV5-6, TRBV5-1 and TRBV20-1, were significantly more frequent in patients than controls.

The material sequenced was blood. Receptors originate from a girl aged 2-17 years with multiple sclerosis.

The rearrangement joins TRBV19 to TRBJ1-1; TRBD1 might be the D (5 bases). This CDR3 comprises 16 residues. Germline V gives CDR1 LNHDA, CDR2 SQIVND (reference sequence). Between the trimmed V and J ends, which lost 3 bases and 2 bases, there was a span of 16 bases. The CDR3 DNA reads as TGTGCCAGTAGTATTCGCCGCCCACAGGCAAACACTGAAGCTTTCTTT. It is translated as CASSIRRPQANTEAFF.

J is TRBJ2-1 and V is TRBV7-2; unclear D gene. This CDR3 comprises 13 residues. CDR1 is SGHTA and CDR2 is FQGNSA in the germline V gene. Trimming took off 4 bases at V and 6 bases at J, with 10 bases between the two ends. The CDR3 protein is CASSYLMGNEQFF. Written as DNA, the CDR3 is TGTGCCAGCAGCTACCTTATGGGCAATGAGCAGTTCTTC.

In DNA form, the CDR3 reads TGCGCCAGCAGCTCGTCAGACCGCTATGGCTACACCTTC. Protein sequence: CASSSSDRYGYTF. The chain carries TRBV5-1 and TRBJ1-2; D not resolved. CDR3 length: 13 amino acids. V was shortened by 3 bases and J by 4 bases, with 10 bases between the two germline ends. Germline V lookup: CDR1 SGHRS, CDR2 YFSETQ.

Details on this clonotype: Mismatch with germline at one junction end may stem from a read error. The chain is built from TRBV29-1 and TRBJ2-3; no definite D call. CDR3 length: 14 residues. Germline V CDR1 and CDR2: SQVTM, ANQGSEA. CDR3 amino acids: CSVEGSVYTDTQYF. The CDR3 nucleotides read TGCAGCGTCGAAGGGTCAGTTTACACAGATACGCAGTATTTT.

The chain combines TRBV29-1 with TRBJ1-4; D is ambiguous. Between the trimmed V and J ends, which lost 6 bases and 10 bases, there was a span of 15 bases. The CDR3 spans 12 residues. The germline V gene has CDR1 SQVTM and CDR2 ANQGSEA. The CDR3 bases are TGCAGCGTCACAGCCCCAGCAGGAAAACTGTTTTTT. It codes for CSVTAPAGKLFF.

This clonotype was found a few times. This chain links TRBV29-1 with TRBJ2-3; TRBD2 aligns across 9 bases. This CDR3 region has 14 residues. J gave up 1 base and V 6 bases, and 5 bases lay outside the gene matches. CDR1 SQVTM and CDR2 ANQGSEA come from the germline V gene. In DNA, the CDR3 is TGCAGCGTGTCGGTAGCGGGGGGCACAGATACGCAGTATTTT. Protein product: CSVSVAGGTDTQYF.

This clonotype was recorded once. This chain connects TRBV5-1 to TRBJ1-1; D not certain. The V and J ends lost 2 bases and 6 bases respectively, with 8 bases between them. The CDR3 contains 12 residues. In germline, CDR1 is SGHRS, CDR2 YFSETQ. The CDR3 coding sequence is TGCGCCAGCAGCTTCGACCTTCCTGAAGCTTTCTTT. The encoded protein is CASSFDLPEAFF.

The gene calls are TRBV5-4 and TRBJ2-4; possibly TRBD1 for D (6 bases). Germline V gene data show CDR1 as SGHNT and CDR2 as YYREEE (reference sequence). The CDR3 totals 17 residues. The V end was cut by 4 bases, the J end by 8 bases, with 25 bases between. The CDR3 sequence: CASSPQGRGFKEDIQYF. The CDR3 DNA sequence: TGTGCCAGCAGCCCCCAGGGAAGGGGGTTCAAGGAGGACATTCAGTACTTC.

The V call is TRBV25-1, the J call TRBJ2-6; 7 bases are a match to TRBD1. V was pared by 4 bases and J by 2 bases, with 5 bases of the junction left unmatched. CDR3 length: 16 amino acids. Looked up from germline, CDR1 is MGHDK and CDR2 is SYGVNS. CDR3 nucleotide sequence: TGTGCCAGCAGTGGAGGGGGCGCGACTGGGGCCAACGTCCTGACTTTC. Amino acids: CASSGGGATGANVLTF. The full variable domain, with the rest looked up from reference TRBV25-1 and TRBJ2-6, is EADIYQTPRYLVIGTGKKITLECSQTMGHDKMYWYQQDPGMELHLIHYSYGVNSTEKGDLSSESTVSRIRTEHFPLTLESARPSHTSQYLCASSGGGATGANVLTFGAGSRLTVL.

The rearrangement uses TRBV10-3 and TRBJ1-5; possible D gene TRBD1, 5 bases. V was trimmed by 4 bases and J by 9 bases, leaving 16 bases between them. Per germline, CDR1 ENHRY and CDR2 SYGVKD. This CDR3 has 14 amino acids. The DNA of the CDR3 is TGTGCCATCAGTGCGGGGACGGATACCGGGCCCCAGCATTTT. Its translation is CAISAGTDTGPQHF.

Points on this clonotype: One end of the junction fails to match germline, which may point to a read error. The chain has TRBV7-6 and TRBJ2-1, with D maybe TRBD1 (6 bases). CDR1 SGHVS and CDR2 FNYEAQ come from the germline V gene. This CDR3 contains 16 residues. The chain's CDR3 is CASSLERTDLYNEQFF. In DNA form, the CDR3 reads TGTGCCAGCAGCTTAGAGAGGACAGATCTATACAACGAGCAGTTCTTC. Combining the CDR3 with reference TRBV7-6 and TRBJ2-1 gives the whole variable domain GAGVSQSPRYKVTKRGQDVALRCDPISGHVSLYWYRQALGQGPEFLTYFNYEAQQDKSGLPNDRFSAERPEGSISTLTIQRTEQRDSAMYRCASSLERTDLYNEQFFGPGTRLTVL.

The chain recombines TRBV3-1 with TRBJ1-4; D call uncertain. V lost 4 bases, J lost 3 bases, and 9 bases lay in between. The CDR3 sequence is 14 residues long. The germline CDR1 and CDR2 sequences are LGHDT and YNNKEL (reference sequence). This chain's CDR3 is CASSPFRSNEKLFF. The CDR3 nucleotides read TGTGCCAGCAGCCCGTTCCGGTCTAATGAAAAACTGTTTTTT.

This clonotype was picked up many times. The J gene is TRBJ2-1, the V gene TRBV5-1; D unresolved. V lost 3 bases to trimming and J lost 6 bases, with 16 bases between them. This CDR3 is built from 15 residues. Germline V gene lookup returns CDR1 SGHRS and CDR2 YFSETQ. The CDR3, as DNA: TGCGCCAGCAGCTCGAGCGACGCGGCCACCAATGAGCAGTTCTTC. It yields the protein CASSSSDAATNEQFF.

V and J are TRBV6-1 and TRBJ1-5; 9 positions match TRBD1. This CDR3 has 20 residues. With V trimmed by 4 bases and J by 12 bases, 28 bases remained unmatched. The germline V gene has CDR1 MNHNS and CDR2 SASEGT. The CDR3 is CASSVASGGTGKGIATIQHF. The CDR3 bases are TGTGCCAGCAGTGTAGCGTCGGGTGGGACAGGGAAGGGCATAGCAACGATCCAGCATTTT.

This clonotype was seen a few times. The chain joins TRBV6-5 to TRBJ1-1; D remains unclear. The ends were cut back, 0 bases at V and 3 bases at J, with 23 bases in the middle. The CDR3 totals 19 residues. In germline, CDR1 is MNHEY, CDR2 SVGAGI. In DNA form, the CDR3 reads TGTGCCAGCAGTTACTCGAACTGGGCAGTAGAGGGAAGACACACTGAAGCTTTCTTT. This encodes CASSYSNWAVEGRHTEAFF.

This sequence joins TRBV20-1 and TRBJ2-3; D remains ambiguous. Trimming pared 5 bases from V and 6 bases from J, leaving 12 bases between. Germline CDR1 and CDR2: DFQATT and SNEGSKA (reference sequence). The CDR3 totals 12 residues. The CDR3 DNA is TGCAGTGCTCAAGATATGACCGATACGCAGTATTTT. Its translation is CSAQDMTDTQYF.

The rearrangement joins TRBV27 to TRBJ2-5; 9 bases match TRBD1. The CDR3 spans 16 residues. With V trimmed by 5 bases and J by 1 base, 8 bases remained unmatched. The V gene's germline CDR1 is MNHEY and CDR2 SMNVEV (reference sequence). CDR3 coding DNA: TGTGCCAGCAGTCCCAGCACAGGGGGCCTCCAAGAGACCCAGTACTTC. Its protein is CASSPSTGGLQETQYF.

V gene TRBV5-1 combines with J gene TRBJ2-1, with a possible D match to TRBD2 (5 bases). V was clipped by 4 bases and J by 6 bases, with 14 bases between them. Germline assignment: CDR1 SGHRS and CDR2 YFSETQ. This CDR3 contains 14 residues. CDR3: CASSGGLSPNEQFF. The CDR3, as DNA: TGCGCCAGCAGCGGAGGACTGTCTCCCAATGAGCAGTTCTTC.

This clonotype was counted at least ten times. This sequence joins TRBV20-1 and TRBJ2-3; the D is unclear. This CDR3 is 11 amino acids long. Germline CDR1 and CDR2: DFQATT and SNEGSKA (reference sequence). V was shortened by 3 bases and J by 5 bases, with 6 bases between the two germline ends. The CDR3: CSASDRDTQYF. For the CDR3, the DNA is TGCAGTGCTAGTGATAGAGATACGCAGTATTTT.

The rearrangement uses TRBV5-6 and TRBJ2-7; D remains unclear. From germline, CDR1 is SGHDT and CDR2 YYEEEE. V lost 2 bases to trimming and J lost 0 bases, with 9 bases between them. The CDR3 is 14 amino acids. The CDR3 bases are TGTGCCAGCAGCTTACGCCCGAGCTCCTACGAGCAGTACTTC. Its translation is CASSLRPSSYEQYF.

This clonotype was counted between two and nine times. The genes are TRBV20-1 and TRBJ2-3; D is possibly TRBD1 (5 bases). This CDR3 has 15 amino acids. V lost 3 bases and J 2 bases, leaving 15 bases between the germline ends. Germline assignment: CDR1 DFQATT and CDR2 SNEGSKA (reference sequence). The CDR3 spells CSASAGWLVTDTQYF. The CDR3 bases are TGCAGTGCTAGTGCAGGGTGGCTGGTCACAGATACGCAGTATTTT.

A few counts support this clonotype. The CDR3 DNA reads TGTGCCAGCAGTCAGAGCATTCACCAAGAGACCCAGTACTTC. Protein: CASSQSIHQETQYF. The chain has TRBV9 and TRBJ2-5; D not resolved. Germline assignment: CDR1 SGDLS and CDR2 YYNGEE. The CDR3 is 14 residues long. Trimming shortened V by 5 bases and J by 0 bases, and 11 bases separated the two germline ends.

The rearrangement uses TRBV25-1 and TRBJ2-7; D possibly corresponds to TRBD1 (6 bases). The CDR3 spans 14 residues. CDR1 is MGHDK, CDR2 SYGVNS, per germline. The V and J ends lost 5 bases and 5 bases respectively, with 16 bases between them. The CDR3 nucleotides read TGTGCCAGCAGTCCGAAGAGGGGACACAACGAGCAGTACTTC. This codes for CASSPKRGHNEQYF.

This clonotype was picked up a small number of times. At one boundary the junction diverges from the germline segment, which might be a read error. The chain employs TRBV20-1 and TRBJ2-5; 7 positions agree with TRBD1. CDR1 DFQATT and CDR2 SNEGSKA come from the germline V gene (reference sequence). The CDR3 length is 14 residues. The CDR3: CSAPREGGGETRYF. The CDR3 DNA reads as TGCAGTGCCCCGAGAGAAGGGGGCGGAGAGACCCGGTACTTC.

The gene calls are TRBV18 and TRBJ1-1; maybe TRBD1 (5 bases). The germline V gene has CDR1 KGHSH and CDR2 LQKENI. The CDR3 runs 15 residues. The germline V and J ends were trimmed by 2 bases and 0 bases, with 10 bases remaining between them. This CDR3 reads CASSPSRGLNTEAFF. DNA of the CDR3: TGTGCCAGCTCACCATCTCGGGGCCTGAACACTGAAGCTTTCTTT.